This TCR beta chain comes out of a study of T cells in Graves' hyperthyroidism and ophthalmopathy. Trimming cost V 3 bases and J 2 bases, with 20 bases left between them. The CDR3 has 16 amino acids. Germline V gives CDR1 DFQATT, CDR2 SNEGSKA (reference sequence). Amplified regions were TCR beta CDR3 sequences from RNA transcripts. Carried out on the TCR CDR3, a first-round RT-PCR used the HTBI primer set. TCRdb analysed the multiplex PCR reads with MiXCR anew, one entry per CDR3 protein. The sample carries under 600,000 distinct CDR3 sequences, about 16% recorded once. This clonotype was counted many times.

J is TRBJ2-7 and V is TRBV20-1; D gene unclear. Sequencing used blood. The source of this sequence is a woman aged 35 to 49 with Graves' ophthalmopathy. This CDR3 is CSASVIGSPRPYEQYF. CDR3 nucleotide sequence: TGCAGTGCTAGCGTCATAGGGTCCCCGCGCCCCTACGAGCAGTACTTC.